This T cell receptor beta chain was identified during a study of cytomegalovirus exposure and HLA in healthy donors. Findings of the study overall: For most TCR sequences rarity was the rule, although some public TCRs occurred in many donors.

This clone was counted once. What it binds is unknown. TCRdb's table, derived via immunoSEQ multiplex PCR, lists solely in-frame clones and lacks some. This table has roughly 60,000 clones, approximately 95% appearing once. Germline-derived CDR1 and CDR2 are LGHNA and YNFKEQ. The J segment lost 1 base and the V segment lost 2 bases, leaving 9 bases of the junction unmatched. The CDR3 has 17 residues. Sequencing was done on a sample of PBMCs. The clonotype originates from a woman aged 18-30 years in good health and CMV-seropositive. The gene calls are TRBV4-2 and TRBJ2-5; 8 bases line up with TRBD2. For the CDR3, the DNA is TGTGCCAGCAGCCAAAACGGGGGGGCCGGTTCCCAAGAGACCCAGTACTTC. Protein: CASSQNGGAGSQETQYF.